The 25 T cell receptor beta chains presented below share a single source sample, sequenced in a study of blood T cell repertoires in COVID-19. Clones were read by immunoSEQ multiplex PCR, and TCRdb kept only the in-frame ones, dropping some. Here the sample spans approximately 260,000 clones, approximately 89% being singletons. The sample was PBMCs or T cells enriched from blood (not recorded which). These receptors were taken from a middle-aged woman with acute COVID-19.

The chain combines TRBV5-6 with TRBJ1-2; 8 positions agree with TRBD1. The trim removed 7 bases at V and 3 bases at J, leaving 11 bases unmatched. Germline loops: CDR1 SGHDT, CDR2 YYEEEE. The length of the CDR3 is 15 residues. CDR3 residues: CASGNQETGDYGYTF. CDR3 DNA sequence: TGTGCCAGCGGCAATCAAGAGACAGGGGACTATGGCTACACCTTC.

About this clone: Sequence at one end of the junction differs from germline and may be a read error. The chain combines TRBV24-1 with TRBJ1-2, with a possible D match to TRBD1 (5 bases). This CDR3 region has 11 residues. The germline gives CDR1 KGHDR, CDR2 SFDVKD. The DNA for the CDR3 is TGTGCCACCAGTGATGGGGGGACCCCCCATTTC. As protein: CATSDGGTPHF.

The CDR3 protein is CASSKGERSATNEKLFF. The CDR3 DNA sequence: TGTGCCAGCAGCAAAGGTGAGCGTTCTGCAACTAATGAAAAACTGTTTTTT. V usage is TRBV21-1 and J usage is TRBJ1-4. TRBV21-1 represents a pseudogene. This CDR3 comprises 17 residues.

The chain links TRBV7-9 to TRBJ2-3, with 7 bases matching TRBD1. Germline CDR1 reads SEHNR; CDR2 reads FQNEAQ (reference sequence). V dropped 5 bases and J dropped 0; count of bases not matched to a gene: 8. The CDR3 has 16 amino acids. As DNA, the CDR3 is TGTGCCAGCAGCCCAGAGGACAGGCCAAGCACAGATACGCAGTATTTT. Protein: CASSPEDRPSTDTQYF.

The gene calls are TRBV5-1 and TRBJ2-3, with 9 bases aligning to TRBD2. The CDR3 length is 17 residues. Trimming removed 0 bases from V and 2 bases from J; junction bases left unmatched: 7. The germline V gene has CDR1 SGHRS and CDR2 YFSETQ. The CDR3 sequence: CASSLGALAGLTDTQYF. In nucleotides, the CDR3 is TGCGCCAGCAGCTTGGGGGCTCTAGCGGGACTCACAGATACGCAGTATTTT. Based on the CDR3 plus reference TRBV5-1 and TRBJ2-3, the full variable domain is KAGVTQTPRYLIKTRGQQVTLSCSPISGHRSVSWYQQTPGQGLQFLFEYFSETQRNKGNFPGRFSGRQFSNSRSEMNVSTLELGDSALYLCASSLGALAGLTDTQYFGPGTRLTVL.

As concerns this clone: The same CDR3 can be traced to other DNA sequences in this sample. The chain is built from TRBV5-4 and TRBJ2-7, with D possibly TRBD1 on 5 matching bases. This CDR3 has 12 residues. Germline CDR1 is SGHNT and CDR2 is YYREEE (reference sequence). With 5 bases removed from V and 6 bases from J, the gap between germline ends came to 12 bases. The CDR3: CASSLDSSEQYV. The DNA of the CDR3 is TGTGCCAGCAGTTTAGACAGTTCCGAGCAGTACGTC.

The chain employs TRBV15 and TRBJ2-5; no definite D call. Germline lookup yields CDR1 LNHNV and CDR2 YYDKDF (reference sequence). Trimming removed 5 bases from V and 3 bases from J, with 13 bases in between. The CDR3 length is 14 residues. The DNA for the CDR3 is TGTGCCACCAGCCACTTTTCAGGCGAAGAGACCCAGTACTTC. Its translation: CATSHFSGEETQYF.

The chain is built from TRBV15 and TRBJ1-2, with D hard to call. V was pared by 0 bases and J by 8 bases, with 28 bases between. Germline loops: CDR1 LNHNV, CDR2 YYDKDF (reference sequence). This CDR3 is 19 amino acids long. The CDR3: CATSRDLRTLLERDGGYTF. The CDR3, as DNA: TGTGCCACCAGCAGAGATCTCAGAACTCTACTAGAACGAGACGGCGGCTACACCTTC.

The chain employs TRBV5-1 and TRBJ2-1; D perhaps matches TRBD2 (5 bases). Germline V gene data show CDR1 as SGHRS and CDR2 as YFSETQ. The germline V and J ends were trimmed by 4 bases and 7 bases, with 12 bases remaining between them. The CDR3 is made up of 13 amino acids. The CDR3, as DNA: TGCGCCAGCAGCGGTGAACAGCGGAATGAGCAGTTCTTC. Translated: CASSGEQRNEQFF.

This clone showed up just once. The J gene is TRBJ1-2, the V gene TRBV29-1; 7 bases map to TRBD1. Looked up from germline, CDR1 is SQVTM and CDR2 is ANQGSEA. V shed 4 bases and J 4 bases; nucleotides not matched to a gene: 15. The CDR3 loop spans 16 amino acids. In DNA form, the CDR3 reads TGCAGCGTTGTAGGTAGAGGGGGCATTTCAGGCTATGGCTACACCTTC. Its protein is CSVVGRGGISGYGYTF.

The V gene is TRBV3-1 (or the pseudogene TRBV3-2), the J gene TRBJ1-2, with TRBD1 matching 9 bases. In germline, CDR1 is LGHDT, CDR2 YNNKEL (reference sequence). V shed 6 bases and J 5 bases; nucleotides not matched to a gene: 13. The CDR3 contains 16 residues. CDR3 in amino acids: CASSPKRGTGRYGYTF. The CDR3 DNA is TGTGCCAGCAGTCCAAAAAGGGGGACAGGGAGGTATGGCTACACCTTC.

The chain couples TRBV18 to TRBJ2-1; D is perhaps TRBD1 (6 bases). The V end was cut by 2 bases, the J end by 3 bases, with 8 bases between. The CDR3 covers 14 residues. Germline lookup yields CDR1 KGHSH and CDR2 LQKENI. The CDR3 protein is CASSPGGVYNEQFF. Written as DNA, the CDR3 is TGTGCCAGCTCACCAGGGGGCGTCTACAATGAGCAGTTCTTC.

The chain couples TRBV4-3 to TRBJ1-3; D uncertain. V was clipped by 0 bases and J by 3 bases, with 6 bases between them. The CDR3 contains 14 residues. Germline CDR1 LGHNA, CDR2 YSLEER. The CDR3 coding sequence is TGCGCCAGCAGCCAAGATAGTTTTGGAAACACCATATATTTT. Residues: CASSQDSFGNTIYF.

J is TRBJ2-3 and V is TRBV27; D may be TRBD1 (6 bases). The CDR3 spans 14 residues. The germline V gene has CDR1 MNHEY and CDR2 SMNVEV (reference sequence). The germline V and J ends were trimmed by 5 bases and 0 bases, with 9 bases remaining between them. This chain's CDR3 is CASSPGHSTDTQYF. The DNA of the CDR3 is TGTGCCAGCAGTCCGGGACATAGCACAGATACGCAGTATTTT.

This clone was seen only once. V gene TRBV10-3 combines with J gene TRBJ2-5; possibly TRBD2 for D (6 bases). Between the trimmed V and J ends, which lost 6 bases and 2 bases, there was a span of 10 bases. This CDR3 has 13 amino acids. CDR1 and CDR2 (germline): ENHRY, SYGVKD. The CDR3 is CAIRQGLQETQYF. DNA for the CDR3: TGTGCCATCAGGCAGGGACTTCAAGAGACCCAGTACTTC.

The chain links TRBV5-1 to TRBJ2-7; 7 bases agree with TRBD1. V shed 4 bases and J 5 bases; nucleotides not matched to a gene: 12. The CDR3 runs to 15 residues. Looked up from germline, CDR1 is SGHRS and CDR2 is YFSETQ. This CDR3 is CASSGISTGYDEQYF. The CDR3 region has the DNA TGCGCCAGCAGCGGCATATCGACAGGGTACGACGAGCAGTACTTC.

The gene calls are TRBV30 and TRBJ1-4; no firm D call. Germline V gene data show CDR1 as GTSNPN and CDR2 as SVGIG (reference sequence). The CDR3 has 13 amino acids. The V end lost 5 bases, the J end lost 4 bases, and 11 bases lay between the germline ends. The CDR3: CAWEAGFNEKLFF. The CDR3 DNA sequence: TGTGCCTGGGAGGCGGGATTTAATGAAAAACTGTTTTTT.

The rearrangement uses TRBV2 and TRBJ2-7; 9 bases map to TRBD1. The V segment lost 6 bases and the J segment 3 bases; nucleotides outside the gene matches: 9. The germline V gene has CDR1 SNHLY and CDR2 FYNNEI. This CDR3 has 15 residues. The CDR3, as DNA: TGTGCCAGCAGGTGGGGACAGGGCGAATTCTACGAGCAGTACGTC. It yields the protein CASRWGQGEFYEQYV.

The J gene is TRBJ1-5, the V gene TRBV27; 7 nucleotides line up with TRBD1. CDR3 size: 16 residues. Germline V gives CDR1 MNHEY, CDR2 SMNVEV (reference sequence). J was trimmed by 2 bases and V by 6 bases; bases with no gene match: 10. The CDR3 loop is CASSNRATGGNQPQHF. Here the CDR3 DNA reads TGTGCCAGCAGCAACCGGGCCACAGGGGGCAATCAGCCCCAGCATTTT.

This chain connects TRBV3-1 (or the pseudogene TRBV3-2) to TRBJ2-2; D remains unclear. In germline, CDR1 is LGHDT, CDR2 YNNKEL (reference sequence). The V end was cut by 0 bases, the J end by 7 bases, with 6 bases between. CDR3 length: 13 residues. The CDR3 nucleotides are TGTGCCAGCAGCCAAGAAGTCGGCGGGGAGCTGTTTTTT. Protein: CASSQEVGGELFF.

In its sample, this clone was seen once. The DNA for the CDR3 is TGTGCCAGCAGCCAAGGGGGAGTTGGCGACAATGAGCAGTTCTTC. Translation gives CASSQGGVGDNEQFF. This sequence joins TRBV3-1 (or the pseudogene TRBV3-2) and TRBJ2-1; tentatively, D is TRBD2 (5 bases). There are 15 residues in the CDR3. The V end was cut by 1 base, the J end by 5 bases, with 12 bases between. Germline CDR1 is LGHDT and CDR2 is YNNKEL (reference sequence).

V usage is TRBV11-1 and J usage is TRBJ2-1; TRBD1 matches 8 bases. This CDR3 is 15 amino acids long. V shed 4 bases and J 3 bases; nucleotides not matched to a gene: 5. Germline V gene lookup returns CDR1 SGHAT and CDR2 FQDESV (reference sequence). The CDR3 loop is CASSWDRRNYNEQFF. Here the CDR3 DNA reads TGTGCCAGCAGCTGGGACAGGAGAAACTACAATGAGCAGTTCTTC.

This clone appeared once. The chain recombines TRBV28 with TRBJ1-2; D might be TRBD1 (5 bases). V lost 3 bases and J 2 bases, leaving 10 bases between the germline ends. Germline CDR1 is MDHEN and CDR2 is SYDVKM. The CDR3 length is 14 residues. The CDR3 sequence: CASSFQRGNYGYTF. In DNA form, the CDR3 reads TGTGCCAGCAGTTTCCAACGGGGGAACTATGGCTACACCTTC.

The chain links TRBV5-1 to TRBJ2-1; maybe TRBD2 (5 bases). Germline values: CDR1 SGHRS, CDR2 YFSETQ. V was cut by 0 bases and J by 9 bases, with 13 bases left in between. The CDR3 covers 14 residues. The CDR3 here is CASSLEPLEGEQFF. In DNA form, the CDR3 reads TGCGCCAGCAGCTTGGAGCCCCTTGAGGGTGAGCAGTTCTTC. The full variable domain, completed using reference TRBV5-1 and TRBJ2-1, is KAGVTQTPRYLIKTRGQQVTLSCSPISGHRSVSWYQQTPGQGLQFLFEYFSETQRNKGNFPGRFSGRQFSNSRSEMNVSTLELGDSALYLCASSLEPLEGEQFFGPGTRLTVL.

This chain joins TRBV27 and TRBJ2-2; D may be TRBD2 (6 bases). V lost 3 bases and J 0 bases, leaving 8 bases between the germline ends. From germline, CDR1 is MNHEY and CDR2 SMNVEV (reference sequence). This CDR3 region has 15 residues. CDR3 sequence: CASSLWGANTGELFF. The CDR3 coding sequence is TGTGCCAGCAGTTTGTGGGGGGCGAACACCGGGGAGCTGTTTTTT.